The entry below describes one T cell receptor (beta chain). The record originates from a study of shared clonotypes between healthy human individuals. Only in-frame clones appear in the TCRdb table, and some are missing; sequencing was by immunoSEQ multiplex PCR. Among roughly 1,500,000 clones listed, around 98.5% were seen once. This CDR3 comprises 12 residues. V gave up 11 bases and J gave up 6 bases, with 14 bases separating them. This sequence originates from a man aged 25-45 years in good health. The sample was naive CD4+ T cells sorted from blood. Subset indicated: CD45RA+ positively selected. This chain links TRBV23-1 with TRBJ2-1, with D perhaps TRBD1 or TRBD2 (5 bases each). TRBV23-1 is identified as an open reading frame with a role that is uncertain. The DNA of the CDR3 is TGCGCCCCCAGGGAGTTTTCCAATGAGCAGTTCTTC. As protein: CAPREFSNEQFF.